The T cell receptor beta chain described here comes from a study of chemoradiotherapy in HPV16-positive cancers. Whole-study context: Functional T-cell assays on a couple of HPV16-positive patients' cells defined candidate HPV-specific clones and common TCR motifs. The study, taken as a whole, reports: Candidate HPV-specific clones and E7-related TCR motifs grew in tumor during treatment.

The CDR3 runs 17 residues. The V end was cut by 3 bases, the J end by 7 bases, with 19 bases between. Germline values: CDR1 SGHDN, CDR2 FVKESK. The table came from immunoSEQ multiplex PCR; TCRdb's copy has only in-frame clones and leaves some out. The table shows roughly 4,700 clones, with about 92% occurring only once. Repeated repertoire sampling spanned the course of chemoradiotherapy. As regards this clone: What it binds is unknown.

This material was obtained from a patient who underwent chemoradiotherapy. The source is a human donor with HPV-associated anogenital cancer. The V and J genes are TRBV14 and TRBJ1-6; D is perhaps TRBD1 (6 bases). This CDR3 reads CASSQVQQQGRNSPLHF. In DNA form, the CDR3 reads TGTGCCAGCAGCCAGGTCCAACAACAGGGACGGAATTCACCCCTCCACTTT.